The 25 T cell receptor beta chains below all came from one sample that was sequenced in a study of T cell changes during pregnancy in multiple sclerosis. Method: immunoSEQ multiplex PCR; TCRdb's copy keeps in-frame clones and lacks some. The data show about 67,000 clones, 75% to 95% seen once. Sequencing used peripheral blood, obtained in the first trimester of pregnancy. The source of these receptors is a female donor with multiple sclerosis, enrolled in a pregnancy study.

This clone was observed at least ten times. The chain carries TRBV10-3 and TRBJ1-1, with 7 positions matching TRBD1. V shed 6 bases and J 0 bases; nucleotides not matched to a gene: 7. Germline-derived CDR1 and CDR2 are ENHRY and SYGVKD. This CDR3 spans 15 amino acids. Here the CDR3 reads CAIRWTGPMNTEAFF. CDR3 bases: TGTGCCATCAGATGGACAGGCCCGATGAACACTGAAGCTTTCTTT.

V gene TRBV7-2 combines with J gene TRBJ2-1; 11 bases are a match to TRBD2. This CDR3 is 17 amino acids long. The J segment lost 4 bases and the V segment lost 0 bases, leaving 5 bases of the junction unmatched. Germline V gene data show CDR1 as SGHTA and CDR2 as FQGNSA. This CDR3 reads CASSLAPSGGPYNEQFF. For the CDR3, the DNA is TGTGCCAGCAGCTTAGCCCCTAGCGGGGGGCCATACAATGAGCAGTTCTTC.

The CDR3 is CASSSMGADTGELFF. DNA of the CDR3: TGCGCCAGCAGCTCGATGGGGGCGGACACCGGGGAGCTGTTTTTT. V usage is TRBV5-1 and J usage is TRBJ2-2; maybe TRBD1 (6 bases). Trimming stripped 3 bases from V and 3 bases from J, with 12 bases between. Looked up from germline, CDR1 is SGHRS and CDR2 is YFSETQ. The CDR3 has 15 residues.

CDR3 sequence (DNA): TGTGCCAGCAGTGAGGTTGGGGCGCACTACGAGCAGTACTTC. It specifies CASSEVGAHYEQYF. V is TRBV6-1 and J is TRBJ2-7; possible D gene TRBD1, 5 bases. From germline, CDR1 is MNHNS and CDR2 SASEGT. CDR3 length equals 14 residues. V shed 3 bases and J shed 3 bases, with 12 bases lying between them.

In DNA, the CDR3 is TGTGCCAGCAGTACACAGGGAGTAAAGCAGTACTTC. Its protein product is CASSTQGVKQYF. The J gene is TRBJ2-7, the V gene TRBV6-5; a possible D gene is TRBD1 (6 bases). V was pared by 5 bases and J by 8 bases, with 13 bases between. This CDR3 has 12 amino acids. The germline V gene encodes CDR1 MNHEY and CDR2 SVGAGI.

The rearrangement joins TRBV2 to TRBJ2-7; maybe TRBD1 (5 bases). CDR1 is SNHLY, CDR2 FYNNEI, per germline. V dropped 1 base and J dropped 7 bases, with 5 bases sitting between them. This CDR3 comprises 11 residues. The CDR3: CASSEGQEQYF. The CDR3, as DNA: TGTGCCAGCAGTGAAGGACAGGAGCAGTACTTC.

The V gene is TRBV6-6, the J gene TRBJ2-1, with 7 bases lining up with TRBD1. V shed 6 bases, J shed 4 bases, and the junction held 0 bases outside the gene matches. The CDR3 runs 12 residues. Germline V gives CDR1 MNHNY, CDR2 SVGAGI (reference sequence). The DNA for the CDR3 is TGTGCCAGCAGCAGGGGGTACAATGAGCAGTTCTTC. Amino acids: CASSRGYNEQFF.

CDR3 bases: TGTGCCAGCAGCCGAAACCTCCGGGACTCCCCCTACAATGAGCAGTTCTTC. It encodes CASSRNLRDSPYNEQFF. The gene calls are TRBV4-2 and TRBJ2-1, with a weak D call TRBD2 (6 bases). The germline V gene encodes CDR1 LGHNA and CDR2 YNFKEQ. The V end was cut by 4 bases, the J end by 2 bases, with 18 bases between. The CDR3 runs to 17 residues.

J is TRBJ2-5 and V is TRBV30; TRBD2 matches at 16 bases. This CDR3 is 17 amino acids long. Germline-derived CDR1 and CDR2 are GTSNPN and SVGIG (reference sequence). V dropped 3 bases and J dropped 6; count of bases not matched to a gene: 10. This CDR3 reads CAWSLGTSGGARKTQYF. CDR3 coding DNA: TGTGCCTGGAGCCTTGGGACTAGCGGGGGGGCCAGGAAGACCCAGTACTTC.

The chain recombines TRBV5-4 with TRBJ1-1; 7 nucleotides agree with TRBD1. Germline V gene lookup returns CDR1 SGHNT and CDR2 YYREEE (reference sequence). With V trimmed by 0 bases and J by 5 bases, 10 bases remained unmatched. The length of the CDR3 is 16 residues. The DNA for the CDR3 is TGTGCCAGCAGCTTGGATGAAACAGGGGATGGGACTGAAGCTTTCTTT. This gives the protein CASSLDETGDGTEAFF.

This clone was recorded once. The chain employs TRBV15 and TRBJ2-1; 8 bases are shared with TRBD2. CDR3 size: 18 residues. With 3 bases clipped from V and 4 bases from J, the junction kept 14 bases outside the gene matches. Per germline, CDR1 LNHNV and CDR2 YYDKDF (reference sequence). The chain's CDR3 is CATSSRAGGLGEYNEQFF. The CDR3 DNA sequence: TGTGCCACCAGCAGTCGGGCGGGGGGCCTCGGGGAATACAATGAGCAGTTCTTC.

The V gene is TRBV30, the J gene TRBJ1-1; D remains ambiguous. Per the germline V gene, CDR1 is GTSNPN and CDR2 is SVGIG (reference sequence). The CDR3 runs 12 residues. Trimming left V 3 bases short and J 2 bases short, with 7 bases between. CDR3 in DNA: TGTGCCTGGAGGCTAGCCAACACTGAAGCTTTCTTT. Protein: CAWRLANTEAFF.

J is TRBJ2-5 and V is TRBV4-1; 8 bases are shared with TRBD1. The V gene end was trimmed by 0 bases and the J gene end by 4 bases; junction bases not matched to a gene: 7. CDR3 length: 16 amino acids. CDR1 is MGHRA, CDR2 YSYEKL, per germline. The DNA for the CDR3 is TGCGCCAGCAGCCAAGACCGAGGACAGGGCCCAGAGACCCAGTACTTC. Encoded protein: CASSQDRGQGPETQYF.

The chain uses TRBV10-2 and TRBJ1-5; 7 bases map to TRBD1. With 3 bases clipped from V and 2 bases from J, the junction kept 4 bases outside the gene matches. Germline V gives CDR1 WSHSY, CDR2 SAAADI. The CDR3 has 15 amino acids. The CDR3 region is CASSDTDRGNQPQHF. CDR3 DNA: TGCGCCAGCAGTGATACAGACAGGGGCAATCAGCCCCAGCATTTT.

CDR3 nucleotides: TGTGCCAGCAGCGTTGCGGGACAGGGCTACGAGCAGTACTTC. Translated, it gives CASSVAGQGYEQYF. The chain joins TRBV9 to TRBJ2-7; 9 nucleotides match TRBD1. Germline V gives CDR1 SGDLS, CDR2 YYNGEE. The CDR3 is 14 residues long. V lost 2 bases and J lost 3; bases outside the gene matches: 3.

Note on this clone: Different DNA sequences within this sample yield the same CDR3. The chain combines TRBV6-1 with TRBJ2-3; 16 bases match TRBD2. CDR1 MNHNS and CDR2 SASEGT come from the germline V gene. CDR3 length: 15 residues. J lost 4 bases, V lost 6 bases, and 1 base had no gene match. CDR3 DNA sequence: TGTGCCAGCAGCGGGACTAGCGGGGGGGCAGATACGCAGTATTTT. Translated, it gives CASSGTSGGADTQYF.

V gene TRBV29-1 combines with J gene TRBJ2-2; 9 bases are shared with TRBD2. Germline CDR1 and CDR2: SQVTM and ANQGSEA. The CDR3 consists of 16 residues. J gave up 5 bases and V 4 bases, and 11 bases lay outside the gene matches. The DNA for the CDR3 is TGCAGCGTTGGGTGGCCAGCGGGAGGTGGGACCGGGGAGCTGTTTTTT. The encoded protein is CSVGWPAGGGTGELFF.

The chain has TRBV9 and TRBJ2-7; 8 positions match TRBD2. Germline CDR1 and CDR2: SGDLS and YYNGEE. This CDR3 region has 16 residues. V lost 0 bases and J lost 3; bases outside the gene matches: 8. This chain's CDR3 is CASSVDGGGDYYEQYF. The CDR3 nucleotides read TGTGCCAGCAGCGTAGACGGGGGGGGCGATTACTACGAGCAGTACTTC.

The chain has TRBV30 and TRBJ1-2; the D gene is possibly TRBD1 (6 bases). Germline CDR1 GTSNPN, CDR2 SVGIG (reference sequence). The V end lost 5 bases, the J end lost 6 bases, and 13 bases lay between the germline ends. The CDR3 totals 12 residues. This CDR3 is CAWGDNSDGYTF. The CDR3 nucleotides read TGTGCCTGGGGGGACAATTCAGATGGCTACACCTTC.

The chain recombines TRBV18 with TRBJ2-7; TRBD1 agrees at 10 bases. Germline CDR1 is KGHSH and CDR2 is LQKENI. Losses at the gene ends were 3 bases for V and 3 bases for J; bases not matched to a gene: 5. This CDR3 comprises 15 residues. The CDR3 is CASSPSGQGIYEQYF. In DNA form, the CDR3 reads TGTGCCAGCTCACCTTCGGGACAGGGGATCTACGAGCAGTACTTC. The full variable domain, with the rest looked up from reference TRBV18 and TRBJ2-7, is NAGVMQNPRHLVRRRGQEARLRCSPMKGHSHVYWYRQLPEEGLKFMVYLQKENIIDESGMPKERFSAEFPKEGPSILRIQQVVRGDSAAYFCASSPSGQGIYEQYFGPGTRLTVT.

The rearrangement links TRBV10-3 to TRBJ2-1; possibly TRBD2 for D (5 bases). V lost 4 bases and J lost 7, with 14 bases in between. Germline CDR1 ENHRY, CDR2 SYGVKD. This CDR3 contains 14 residues. The DNA for the CDR3 is TGTGCCATCAGTGGATCAGGAGCGGCGAATGAGCAGTTCTTC. Residues: CAISGSGAANEQFF.

The rearrangement links TRBV5-8 to TRBJ2-7; no firm D call. The V end was cut by 2 bases, the J end by 2 bases, with 8 bases between. This CDR3 spans 13 amino acids. Per germline, CDR1 SGHTS and CDR2 YDEGEE. The CDR3 loop is CASSLWAAYEQYF. The CDR3 region has the DNA TGTGCCAGCAGCTTATGGGCCGCCTACGAGCAGTACTTC.

This chain links TRBV5-4 with TRBJ1-4, with 9 bases lining up with TRBD1. This CDR3 contains 16 residues. With 0 bases clipped from V and 7 bases from J, the junction kept 7 bases outside the gene matches. Germline CDR1 is SGHNT and CDR2 is YYREEE (reference sequence). CDR3 residues: CASSLAGTGRSEKLFF. In DNA, the CDR3 is TGTGCCAGCAGCTTGGCGGGGACAGGGAGAAGTGAAAAACTGTTTTTT.

The rearrangement joins TRBV30 to TRBJ1-4; the D gene is possibly TRBD1 (6 bases). The ends were cut back, 8 bases at V and 0 bases at J, with 16 bases in the middle. The length of the CDR3 is 15 residues. Per the germline V gene, CDR1 is GTSNPN and CDR2 is SVGIG (reference sequence). CDR3 sequence reads: CAGQKQGATNEKLFF. The CDR3 bases are TGTGCCGGCCAAAAACAGGGCGCAACTAATGAAAAACTGTTTTTT. The full variable domain, rest sourced from reference TRBV30 and TRBJ1-4, is SQTIHQWPATLVQPVGSPLSLECTVEGTSNPNLYWYRQAAGRGLQLLFYSVGIGQISSEVPQNLSASRPQDRQFILSSKKLLLSDSGFYLCAGQKQGATNEKLFFGSGTQLSVL.

The chain uses TRBV25-1 and TRBJ1-2, with a possible D match to TRBD1 (5 bases). The CDR3 consists of 15 residues. Trimming left V 1 base short and J 4 bases short, with 13 bases between. Germline V gene data show CDR1 as MGHDK and CDR2 as SYGVNS. CDR3 amino acids: CASSESVGRVYGYTF. In DNA, the CDR3 is TGTGCCAGCAGTGAATCAGTAGGCAGGGTCTATGGCTACACCTTC.